The sequence of this TCR beta chain was determined in a study of T cell clonotyping in hematopoietic cell transplantation. General study points: Broader posttransplant TCR repertoire diversity was predicted by graft donor and pretransplant recipient Inverse Simpson Index values. Pathologically expanded recipient clonotypes increased progressively from day 30 to day 180 as diversity fell. At the given depth, recipient repertoires were over 97% de novo clonotypes.

Remarks on this clone: Antigen unknown.

Repertoires were generated with immunoSEQ multiplex PCR, while TCRdb's copy carries only in-frame clones and drops some. The table lists 9,500 to 12,000 clones, 89% of them singletons, with less than 20% in the top ten. Per the germline V gene, CDR1 is SEHNR and CDR2 is FQNEAQ (reference sequence). CDR3 length: 12 amino acids. Trimming stripped 11 bases from V and 3 bases from J, with 13 bases between. The chain has TRBV7-9 and TRBJ2-5; D perhaps matches TRBD1 (5 bases). The source material was PBMCs, sampled 100 days after allogeneic stem cell transplant. The sequence was collected from a female patient between 55 and 75 years old who had an allogeneic stem cell transplant from an unrelated donor, so the T cells may come from the graft donor. Some clones in this sample may be carry-over from other donors' samples. CDR3 coding DNA: TGTGCCCTTGACAGCTCTAAAGAGACCCAGTACTTC. Amino acids: CALDSSKETQYF. Together with reference TRBV7-9 and TRBJ2-5, the CDR3 gives the full variable domain: DTGVSQNPRHKITKRGQNVTFRCDPISEHNRLYWYRQTLGQGPEFLTYFQNEAQLEKSRLLSDRFSAERPKGSFSTLEIQRTEQGDSAMYLCALDSSKETQYFGPGTRLLVL.